This TCR beta chain emerged from a study of monozygotic twins with inflammatory bowel disease. There were eight separate reactions per sample in which cDNA was made. The unique tags termed UMIs, each holding a 6-nucleotide sample barcode, were added by means of template switching. TCRdb reprocessed the 5' RACE reads and reports one entry per CDR3 protein, with no DNA. The sample holds some 440,000 distinct CDR3 sequences. The receptor was isolated from a human donor with ulcerative colitis or Crohn's disease, or a healthy co-twin of an affected twin (not recorded which). Sequences were obtained from blood.

The CDR3 sequence is CASSFRRGVGYEQFF. The chain couples TRBV12-3 or TRBV12-4 to TRBJ2-1; TCRdb's D call, TRBD2, is unchecked because there is no DNA. The CDR3 extends over 15 amino acids.